One sample yielded the 24 T cell receptor beta chains listed below, sequenced in a study of identical twins. Each CDR3 protein gets one entry after TCRdb re-called the 5' RACE reads with MiXCR. Altogether about 720,000 distinct CDR3 sequences are present, approximately 18% being singletons, with the ten largest covering approximately 14%. The data were also submitted as part of a second study, on T cells expressing NK-cell markers.

Sequencing input: PBMCs. The receptors stem from a woman in her late teens or twenties in good health.

The chain combines TRBV5-1 with TRBJ2-7, with D perhaps matching TRBD1 (5 bases). Germline loops: CDR1 SGHRS, CDR2 YFSETQ. V lost 0 bases, J lost 0 bases, and 10 bases lay in between. The CDR3 sequence is 15 residues long. CDR3 nucleotide sequence: TGCGCCAGCAGCTTGGGACAGCCAGGCTCCTACGAGCAGTACTTC. Its translation: CASSLGQPGSYEQYF.

V is TRBV30 and J is TRBJ1-5; 12 nucleotides match TRBD1. Germline CDR1 is GTSNPN and CDR2 is SVGIG (reference sequence). This CDR3 has 13 amino acids. V shed 3 bases, J shed 6 bases, and the junction held 0 bases outside the gene matches. The CDR3 nucleotides are TGTGCCTGGAGGGGACAGGGGGCTCAGCCCCAGCATTTT. This translates into CAWRGQGAQPQHF.

In this sample, this clonotype turned up a few times. The CDR3 protein is CASSTEARNEQFF. The CDR3 nucleotides read TGCGCCAGCAGCACCGAGGCGAGGAATGAGCAGTTCTTC. The V and J genes are TRBV5-1 and TRBJ2-1; D not resolved. Germline CDR1 reads SGHRS; CDR2 reads YFSETQ. V gave up 4 bases and J gave up 7 bases, with 12 bases separating them. This CDR3 comprises 13 residues. The complete variable domain, with remaining parts taken from reference TRBV5-1 and TRBJ2-1, reads KAGVTQTPRYLIKTRGQQVTLSCSPISGHRSVSWYQQTPGQGLQFLFEYFSETQRNKGNFPGRFSGRQFSNSRSEMNVSTLELGDSALYLCASSTEARNEQFFGPGTRLTVL.

This clonotype has only one observation. The genes are TRBV18 and TRBJ1-2; no reliable D call. The germline V gene encodes CDR1 KGHSH and CDR2 LQKENI. V lost 1 base to trimming and J lost 0 bases, with 9 bases between them. There are 15 residues in the CDR3. The CDR3 coding sequence is TGTGCCAGCTCACCACAGAAATTAGCTAACTATGGCTACACCTTC. As protein: CASSPQKLANYGYTF.

In its sample, this clonotype was seen a few times. V is TRBV20-1 and J is TRBJ2-1; 11 bases are shared with TRBD2. Germline V lookup: CDR1 DFQATT, CDR2 SNEGSKA (reference sequence). The trim removed 6 bases at V and 1 base at J, leaving 8 bases unmatched. The CDR3 runs 16 residues. CDR3 sequence reads: CSAPYSGGASYNEQFF. In DNA form, the CDR3 reads TGCAGTGCCCCCTATAGCGGGGGGGCGTCCTACAATGAGCAGTTCTTC.

The chain is built from TRBV29-1 and TRBJ2-2; D is unclear. V was pared by 7 bases and J by 8 bases, with 11 bases between. Germline V gene lookup returns CDR1 SQVTM and CDR2 ANQGSEA. The CDR3 has 11 amino acids. CDR3 sequence: CSAVGVGELFF. The CDR3 DNA sequence: TGCAGCGCCGTAGGTGTTGGGGAGCTGTTTTTT.

This sequence joins TRBV5-1 and TRBJ1-1; D unresolved. Germline CDR1 SGHRS, CDR2 YFSETQ. The CDR3 contains 11 residues. V lost 0 bases and J 6 bases, leaving 3 bases between the germline ends. The CDR3 here is CASSLEAEAFF. In nucleotides, the CDR3 is TGCGCCAGCAGCTTGGAGGCTGAAGCTTTCTTT.

This clonotype appeared a few times. The rearrangement uses TRBV5-1 and TRBJ2-6; no definite D call. Trimming took 7 bases from V and 0 from J, leaving 11 bases between them. Germline V gene sequence: CDR1 SGHRS, CDR2 YFSETQ. The CDR3 has 15 residues. As DNA, the CDR3 is TGCGCCAGCGCAGGATCAACCTCTGGGGCCAACGTCCTGACTTTC. It yields the protein CASAGSTSGANVLTF.

This clonotype was counted a few times. The rearrangement uses TRBV7-2 and TRBJ2-1; 7 positions agree with TRBD2. V trimming: 3 bases; J trimming: 7 bases; junction bases outside the gene matches: 12. Germline V gives CDR1 SGHTA, CDR2 FQGNSA. This CDR3 region has 16 residues. The CDR3, as DNA: TGTGCCAGCAGCTTCCTCGGGGGGAGCACAGTGAATGAGCAGTTCTTC. Translated, it gives CASSFLGGSTVNEQFF.

This clonotype was found a few times. This chain links TRBV20-1 with TRBJ2-1, with 7 bases fitting TRBD2. The germline CDR1 and CDR2 sequences are DFQATT and SNEGSKA (reference sequence). The CDR3 consists of 13 residues. Losses at the gene ends were 3 bases for V and 5 bases for J; bases not matched to a gene: 4. CDR3 in DNA: TGCAGTGCTAGTACTAGCGAGGACAATGAGCAGTTCTTC. It is translated as CSASTSEDNEQFF.

In its sample, this clonotype was seen many times. V and J are TRBV18 and TRBJ1-1; 7 bases fit TRBD1. The length of the CDR3 is 13 residues. V was clipped by 5 bases and J by 1 base; unmatched bases: 1. Germline V gene lookup returns CDR1 KGHSH and CDR2 LQKENI. The CDR3 DNA is TGTGCCAGCTCAGGACAGGAGAACACTGAAGCTTTCTTT. This sequence encodes CASSGQENTEAFF.

This clonotype was observed a few times. The CDR3 protein is CASSLSLVRYHEQYF. CDR3 in DNA: TGTGCCAGCAGTTTAAGTCTTGTGCGGTACCACGAGCAGTACTTC. J is TRBJ2-7 and V is TRBV12-3 or TRBV12-4; D gene uncertain. Trimming took 2 bases from V and 5 from J, leaving 16 bases between them. CDR3 size: 15 residues.

This clonotype appeared a few times. V gene TRBV12-3 or TRBV12-4 combines with J gene TRBJ2-7; D gene uncertain. Trimming removed 6 bases at V and 3 bases at J, with 6 bases between. This CDR3 contains 11 residues. CDR3 sequence reads: CASRIYYEQYF. The CDR3 DNA follows: TGTGCCAGCAGAATATACTACGAGCAGTACTTC.

CDR3 protein: CASSTQGGGNTEAFF. Written as DNA, the CDR3 is TGCGCCAGCAGCACACAGGGTGGAGGGAACACTGAAGCTTTCTTT. This chain joins TRBV5-1 and TRBJ1-1; D perhaps matches TRBD1 (6 bases). The ends were cut back, 4 bases at V and 1 base at J, with 14 bases in the middle. This CDR3 is built from 15 residues. Germline V gives CDR1 SGHRS, CDR2 YFSETQ.

The chain uses TRBV5-4 and TRBJ2-2; D uncertain. Germline CDR1 and CDR2: SGHNT and YYREEE (reference sequence). CDR3 length: 13 amino acids. The V gene lost 3 bases and the J gene lost 12 bases, with 15 bases spanning the gap. CDR3 residues: CASSSVVTLKLFF. The CDR3 nucleotides are TGTGCCAGCAGCTCGGTCGTTACCCTTAAGCTGTTTTTT.

This clonotype has just one count. CDR3 nucleotides: TGTGCCAGCAGTTTAGTTCAGGGGGCGCATGGGTCGGATACGCAGTATTTT. It codes for CASSLVQGAHGSDTQYF. The chain has TRBV12-3 or TRBV12-4 and TRBJ2-3; 8 bases are shared with TRBD1. The CDR3 extends over 17 amino acids. With V trimmed by 1 base and J by 6 bases, 12 bases remained unmatched.

The chain uses TRBV20-1 and TRBJ1-2; possible D gene TRBD1, 5 bases. The CDR3 length is 16 residues. Germline assignment: CDR1 DFQATT and CDR2 SNEGSKA (reference sequence). V was clipped by 6 bases and J by 6 bases, with 26 bases between them. Here the CDR3 reads CSAETGTGYMSNGYTF. Here the CDR3 DNA reads TGCAGTGCAGAAACCGGGACCGGATATATGTCTAATGGCTACACCTTC.

J is TRBJ2-1 and V is TRBV13, with TRBD2 identical over 10 bases. Germline assignment: CDR1 PRHDT and CDR2 FYEKMQ (reference sequence). Trimming cost V 5 bases and J 6 bases; bases outside gene matches: 10. This CDR3 region has 16 residues. The CDR3 DNA follows: TGTGCCAGCAGCCTATCTCTAGCGGGAGTGGTCAATGAGCAGTTCTTC. Amino acid sequence: CASSLSLAGVVNEQFF.

The genes are TRBV7-9 and TRBJ2-7; D perhaps matches TRBD2 (5 bases). Germline V CDR1 and CDR2: SEHNR, FQNEAQ (reference sequence). The CDR3 covers 14 residues. Trimming removed 2 bases from V and 2 bases from J, with 10 bases in between. The DNA of the CDR3 is TGTGCCAGCAGCTTACAGGAGGCTACCTACGAGCAGTACTTC. Encoded protein: CASSLQEATYEQYF.

Written as DNA, the CDR3 is TGCGCCAGCAGCTTGAGCGGGAGAATGGACGAGCAGTACTTC. Translation gives CASSLSGRMDEQYF. This chain uses TRBV5-1 with TRBJ2-7, with 8 bases lining up with TRBD2. The CDR3 covers 14 residues. CDR1 and CDR2 (germline): SGHRS, YFSETQ. With 1 base clipped from V and 5 bases from J, the junction kept 5 bases outside the gene matches.

In this sample, this clonotype turned up a few times. The V and J genes are TRBV7-3 and TRBJ2-5; possibly TRBD1 or TRBD2 for D (5 bases each). The length of the CDR3 is 13 residues. Trimming cost V 4 bases and J 10 bases, with 16 bases left between them. The V gene's germline CDR1 is SGHTA and CDR2 FQGTGA. Here the CDR3 DNA reads TGTGCCAGCAGCTCGGGGCTGGATTCTATCCAGTACTTC. As protein: CASSSGLDSIQYF.

At least ten counts were recorded for this clonotype. V usage is TRBV6-5 and J usage is TRBJ2-5, with D hard to call. The CDR3 extends over 14 amino acids. V lost 2 bases and J 5 bases, leaving 12 bases between the germline ends. CDR1 and CDR2 (germline): MNHEY, SVGAGI. CDR3 nucleotide sequence: TGTGCCAGCAGTTACGCGGCGCTAGGGGAGACCCAGTACTTC. Protein product: CASSYAALGETQYF.

This chain uses TRBV29-1 with TRBJ2-7; D gene unclear. V was shortened by 4 bases and J by 0 bases, with 10 bases between the two germline ends. CDR1 SQVTM and CDR2 ANQGSEA come from the germline V gene. This CDR3 has 13 residues. The CDR3: CSVAVESSYEQYF. The CDR3 coding sequence is TGCAGCGTTGCGGTGGAAAGCTCCTACGAGCAGTACTTC.

The sample holds a few counts of this clonotype. This chain uses TRBV7-2 with TRBJ2-7; 13 nucleotides match TRBD2. CDR1 is SGHTA and CDR2 is FQGNSA in the germline V gene. With 4 bases clipped from V and 6 bases from J, the junction kept 6 bases outside the gene matches. This CDR3 spans 15 amino acids. This CDR3 reads CASSSGLAGVVEQYF. CDR3 sequence (DNA): TGTGCCAGCAGCTCCGGACTAGCGGGAGTGGTCGAGCAGTACTTC.